The following is a T cell receptor beta chain sequence with its context. The repertoire was sequenced with immunoSEQ multiplex PCR; TCRdb's copy has only in-frame clones and lacks some. The sample has around 93,000 clones; about 91% are singletons. This CDR3 region has 14 residues. Looked up from germline, CDR1 is MNHEY and CDR2 is SMNVEV (reference sequence). V was clipped by 5 bases and J by 8 bases, with 15 bases between them. These data are taken from a study of control samples from healthy donors and cancer patients. V is TRBV27 and J is TRBJ2-2, with a weak D call TRBD2 (5 bases). This sequence originates from a man between 25 and 39 years old in good health. The sequencing sample was made of blood. The CDR3 loop reads CASSPGLLIGELFF. DNA of the CDR3: TGTGCCAGCAGTCCCGGACTCCTGATAGGGGAGCTGTTTTTT.